Presented here are 20 T cell receptor beta chains from one specimen sequenced in a study of shared clonotypes between healthy human individuals. Assay: immunoSEQ multiplex PCR; the TCRdb copy retains only in-frame clones and omits some. The top ten hold about 0.11% of the sample, which has hundreds of thousands of clones, about 95% seen once. Naive CD8 cells comprised CD45RO-negative, CCR7-positively selected cells, excluding terminally differentiated effector memory CD45RA+ cells. The sequenced material came from naive CD8+ T cells sorted from blood. Receptors were obtained from a woman under 40 in good health.

V and J are TRBV4-2 and TRBJ2-7; 9 nucleotides agree with TRBD2. CDR1 is LGHNA, CDR2 YNFKEQ, per germline. The V segment lost 0 bases and the J segment 6 bases; nucleotides outside the gene matches: 6. The CDR3 extends over 15 amino acids. The CDR3 nucleotides read TGTGCCAGCAGCCAAGAGCCGGGACTAGCCTTCGAGCAGTACTTC. This codes for CASSQEPGLAFEQYF.

The table lists this clone with a count of one. V is TRBV6-1 and J is TRBJ2-1, with TRBD1 as a possible D gene (5 bases). The V gene lost 2 bases and the J gene lost 15 bases, with 20 bases spanning the gap. In germline, CDR1 is MNHNS, CDR2 SASEGT. The CDR3 runs 14 residues. CDR3 sequence (DNA): TGTGCCAGCAGTGAATTACTTTGGGGTCATCAGGGGTTCTTC. Encoded protein: CASSELLWGHQGFF.

Regarding this clone: Other DNA sequences in this specimen translate into the identical CDR3. V and J are TRBV27 and TRBJ1-1; a weak D match, TRBD1 (5 bases). The CDR3 contains 14 residues. V lost 2 bases, J lost 1 base, and 8 bases lay in between. CDR1 is MNHEY, CDR2 SMNVEV, per germline (reference sequence). The CDR3 sequence: CASSLVGGNTEAFF. As DNA, the CDR3 is TGTGCCAGCAGTTTAGTGGGGGGGAACACTGAAGCTTTCTTT.

The J gene is TRBJ1-5, the V gene TRBV9; D unclear. Trimming pared 3 bases from V and 3 bases from J, leaving 13 bases between. Germline assignment: CDR1 SGDLS and CDR2 YYNGEE. The CDR3 has 15 residues. The CDR3: CASSAWGGINQPQHF. Here the CDR3 DNA reads TGTGCCAGCAGCGCCTGGGGAGGAATCAATCAGCCCCAGCATTTT.

The V call is TRBV28, the J call TRBJ2-5; D is perhaps TRBD2 (5 bases). The DNA matches TRBJ2-7 better at its end, which makes the J call doubtful. CDR1 and CDR2 (germline): MDHEN, SYDVKM. The CDR3 loop spans 13 amino acids. The CDR3 loop reads CASSYGMAYEQYF. CDR3 sequence (DNA): TGTGCCAGCAGTTACGGGATGGCCTACGAGCAGTACTTC.

This chain links TRBV27 with TRBJ2-4; D is possibly TRBD1 (6 bases). Germline CDR1 MNHEY, CDR2 SMNVEV (reference sequence). Between the trimmed V and J ends, which lost 4 bases and 3 bases, there was a span of 10 bases. This CDR3 region has 14 residues. CDR3 nucleotides: TGTGCCAGCAGTTCTCGGGACAACAAAAACATTCAGTACTTC. It is translated as CASSSRDNKNIQYF.

The V call is TRBV9, the J call TRBJ2-7, with a tentative D call TRBD2 (6 bases). The germline V gene has CDR1 SGDLS and CDR2 YYNGEE. The CDR3 extends over 15 amino acids. Trimming left V 2 bases short and J 0 bases short, with 12 bases between. CDR3 protein: CASSVGGVGSYEQYF. CDR3 in DNA: TGTGCCAGCAGCGTCGGAGGGGTGGGCTCCTACGAGCAGTACTTC.

This chain joins TRBV19 and TRBJ2-2; 8 bases agree with TRBD2. With V trimmed by 6 bases and J by 0 bases, 6 bases remained unmatched. The germline gives CDR1 LNHDA, CDR2 SQIVND (reference sequence). The CDR3 is 16 residues long. The CDR3 spells CASSRGLAANTGELFF. CDR3 nucleotide sequence: TGTGCCAGTAGCCGAGGACTAGCAGCGAACACCGGGGAGCTGTTTTTT.

V gene TRBV12-5 combines with J gene TRBJ2-1; 11 nucleotides agree with TRBD2. J was trimmed by 4 bases and V by 7 bases; bases with no gene match: 12. In germline, CDR1 is LGHNT, CDR2 FRNRAP. The CDR3 length is 17 residues. The CDR3 DNA is TGTGCTAGTGCCCTCAGCCGACTAGCGGGATTATACAATGAGCAGTTCTTC. Translated, it gives CASALSRLAGLYNEQFF.

The DNA of the CDR3 is TGTGCCAGCAGCTTACCGGGGCACCCCTACGAGCAGTACTTC. This codes for CASSLPGHPYEQYF. This chain links TRBV11-1 with TRBJ2-5; TRBD1 or TRBD2 may be the D gene (5 bases each). The J call may be mistaken, given a closer DNA end match to TRBJ2-7. This CDR3 region has 14 residues. Germline V gene data show CDR1 as SGHAT and CDR2 as FQDESV (reference sequence).

The chain couples TRBV6-5 to TRBJ2-7; the D gene is possibly TRBD2 (5 bases). In germline, CDR1 is MNHEY, CDR2 SVGAGI. The CDR3 loop spans 15 amino acids. Between the trimmed V and J ends, which lost 2 bases and 0 bases, there was a span of 11 bases. The DNA of the CDR3 is TGTGCCAGCAGTTACGGGGTAGCGAGCTCCTACGAGCAGTACTTC. Translating it yields CASSYGVASSYEQYF.

The chain uses TRBV7-9 and TRBJ1-2; D unclear. From germline, CDR1 is SEHNR and CDR2 FQNEAQ (reference sequence). V shed 1 base and J shed 5 bases, with 8 bases lying between them. The CDR3 extends over 13 amino acids. The CDR3, as DNA: TGTGCCAGCAGCTTAGTCGGGTCGTATGGCTACACCTTC. It codes for CASSLVGSYGYTF.

This chain joins TRBV27 and TRBJ2-1, with D possibly being TRBD1 (5 bases). V lost 9 bases to trimming and J lost 5 bases, with 8 bases between them. The CDR3 extends over 11 amino acids. Germline V CDR1 and CDR2: MNHEY, SMNVEV (reference sequence). This chain's CDR3 is CARRGNNEQFF. The CDR3, as DNA: TGTGCCAGAAGGGGTAACAATGAGCAGTTCTTC.

As regards this clone: The same CDR3 is also encoded by other DNA sequences in this sample. V gene TRBV19 combines with J gene TRBJ2-1; 7 bases are shared with TRBD2. V lost 3 bases to trimming and J lost 4 bases; unmatched junction nucleotides: 6. Looked up from germline, CDR1 is LNHDA and CDR2 is SQIVND (reference sequence). The CDR3 length is 15 residues. The CDR3, as DNA: TGTGCCAGTAGTATCGCGGGAGAGGGTTACAATGAGCAGTTCTTC. This sequence encodes CASSIAGEGYNEQFF.

V and J are TRBV5-6 and TRBJ2-7, with D perhaps TRBD2 (6 bases). This CDR3 has 13 amino acids. From germline, CDR1 is SGHDT and CDR2 YYEEEE. The V end was cut by 3 bases, the J end by 4 bases, with 11 bases between. The CDR3 here is CASSSAGRYEQYF. The DNA for the CDR3 is TGTGCCAGCAGCTCCGCGGGAAGGTACGAGCAGTACTTC. The variable domain in full, with the rest retrieved from reference TRBV5-6 and TRBJ2-7, is DAGVTQSPTHLIKTRGQQVTLRCSPKSGHDTVSWYQQALGQGPQFIFQYYEEEERQRGNFPDRFSGHQFPNYSSELNVNALLLGDSALYLCASSSAGRYEQYFGPGTRLTVT.

The V gene is TRBV5-6, the J gene TRBJ2-7; 7 bases are a match to TRBD1. CDR1 and CDR2 (germline): SGHDT, YYEEEE. J lost 3 bases, V lost 2 bases, and 5 bases had no gene match. CDR3 length: 14 amino acids. CDR3 residues: CASSFAGGRYEQYF. In DNA, the CDR3 is TGTGCCAGCAGCTTTGCAGGGGGTCGCTACGAGCAGTACTTC.

This chain uses TRBV19 with TRBJ2-3; 12 nucleotides line up with TRBD2. Germline CDR1 reads LNHDA; CDR2 reads SQIVND (reference sequence). The CDR3 spans 15 residues. The V segment lost 6 bases and the J segment 2 bases; nucleotides outside the gene matches: 3. CDR3 nucleotides: TGTGCCAGTAGCGGACTAGCGGGGTCCACAGATACGCAGTATTTT. It codes for CASSGLAGSTDTQYF.

This chain joins TRBV13 and TRBJ2-7, with D maybe TRBD2 (5 bases). With 2 bases removed from V and 7 bases from J, the gap between germline ends came to 21 bases. The CDR3 contains 16 residues. Germline V gives CDR1 PRHDT, CDR2 FYEKMQ (reference sequence). The CDR3 DNA reads TGTGCCAGCAGCTTACGGTTGAGCGTGGGAGCAGGTGAGCAGTACTTC. Translated: CASSLRLSVGAGEQYF.

The rearrangement links TRBV28 to TRBJ2-7; possibly TRBD1 or TRBD2 for D (5 bases each). The ends were cut back, 7 bases at V and 3 bases at J, with 19 bases in the middle. Germline-derived CDR1 and CDR2 are MDHEN and SYDVKM. The CDR3 sequence is 15 residues long. As DNA, the CDR3 is TGTGCCAGCAATGATCTGGGGGTTACCGGCTACGAGCAGTACTTC. This sequence encodes CASNDLGVTGYEQYF.

The chain recombines TRBV28 with TRBJ1-3; tentative D call: TRBD1 (5 bases). This CDR3 is 14 amino acids long. V dropped 3 bases and J dropped 2 bases, with 8 bases sitting between them. Germline V CDR1 and CDR2: MDHEN, SYDVKM. CDR3 sequence: CASSLRGAGNTIYF. The CDR3 nucleotides read TGTGCCAGCAGTTTGCGGGGGGCTGGAAACACCATATATTTT.